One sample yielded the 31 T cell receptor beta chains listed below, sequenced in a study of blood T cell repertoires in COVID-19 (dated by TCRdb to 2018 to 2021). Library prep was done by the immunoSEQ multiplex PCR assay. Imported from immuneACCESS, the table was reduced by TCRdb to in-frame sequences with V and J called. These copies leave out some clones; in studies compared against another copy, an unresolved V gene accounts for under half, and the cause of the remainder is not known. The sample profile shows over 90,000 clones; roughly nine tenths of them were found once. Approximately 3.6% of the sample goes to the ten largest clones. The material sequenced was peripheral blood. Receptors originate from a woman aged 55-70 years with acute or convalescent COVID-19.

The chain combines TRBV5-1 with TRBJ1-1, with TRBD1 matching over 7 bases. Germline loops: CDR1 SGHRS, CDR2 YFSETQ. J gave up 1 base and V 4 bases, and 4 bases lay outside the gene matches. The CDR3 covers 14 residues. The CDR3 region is CASSGGQRNTEAFF. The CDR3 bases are TGCGCCAGCAGCGGGGGACAGCGGAACACTGAAGCTTTCTTT.

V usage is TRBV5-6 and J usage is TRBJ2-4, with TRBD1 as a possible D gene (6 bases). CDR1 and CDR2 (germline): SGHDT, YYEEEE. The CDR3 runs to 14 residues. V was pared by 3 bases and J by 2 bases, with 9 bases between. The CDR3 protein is CASSYTGTKNIQYF. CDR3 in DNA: TGTGCCAGCAGCTATACAGGGACCAAAAACATTCAGTACTTC.

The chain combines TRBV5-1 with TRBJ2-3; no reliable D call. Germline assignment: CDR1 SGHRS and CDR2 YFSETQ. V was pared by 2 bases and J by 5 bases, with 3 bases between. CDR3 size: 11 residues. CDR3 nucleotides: TGCGCCAGCAGCTTTCAAGATACGCAGTATTTT. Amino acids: CASSFQDTQYF. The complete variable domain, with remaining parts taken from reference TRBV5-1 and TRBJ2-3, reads KAGVTQTPRYLIKTRGQQVTLSCSPISGHRSVSWYQQTPGQGLQFLFEYFSETQRNKGNFPGRFSGRQFSNSRSEMNVSTLELGDSALYLCASSFQDTQYFGPGTRLTVL.

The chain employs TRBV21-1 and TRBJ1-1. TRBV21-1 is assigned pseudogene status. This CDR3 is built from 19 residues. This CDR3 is CASSATDPVSGVLNTEAFF. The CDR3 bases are TGTGCCAGCAGCGCTACGGACCCCGTAAGCGGGGTTCTGAACACTGAAGCTTTCTTT.

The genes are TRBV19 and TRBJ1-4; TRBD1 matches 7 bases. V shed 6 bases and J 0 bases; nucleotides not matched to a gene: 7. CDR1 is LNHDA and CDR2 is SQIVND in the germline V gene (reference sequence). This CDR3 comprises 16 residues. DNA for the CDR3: TGTGCCAGTAGCCGGGACAGCCTTGCAACTAATGAAAAACTGTTTTTT. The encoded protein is CASSRDSLATNEKLFF.

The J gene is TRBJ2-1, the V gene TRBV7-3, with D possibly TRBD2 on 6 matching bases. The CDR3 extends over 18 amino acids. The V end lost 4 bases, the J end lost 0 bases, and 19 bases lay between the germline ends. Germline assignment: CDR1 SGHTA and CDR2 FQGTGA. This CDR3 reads CASSSKPRDFVSYNEQFF. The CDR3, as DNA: TGTGCCAGCAGCTCGAAGCCACGGGACTTTGTCTCCTACAATGAGCAGTTCTTC.

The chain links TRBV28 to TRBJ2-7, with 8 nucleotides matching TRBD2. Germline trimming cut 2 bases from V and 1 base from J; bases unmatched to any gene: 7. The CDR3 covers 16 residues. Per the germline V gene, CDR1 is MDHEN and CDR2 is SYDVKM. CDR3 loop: CASSLLGVAGSYEQYF. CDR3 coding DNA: TGTGCCAGCAGTTTACTCGGGGTAGCGGGGTCCTACGAGCAGTACTTC.

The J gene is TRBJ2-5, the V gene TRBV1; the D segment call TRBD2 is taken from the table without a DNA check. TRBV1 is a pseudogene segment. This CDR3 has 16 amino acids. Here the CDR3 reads CTSSHPLPGTRGHQYF. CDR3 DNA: TGCACCAGCAGCCATCCCCTTCCCGGGACTAGAGGACACCAGTACTTC.

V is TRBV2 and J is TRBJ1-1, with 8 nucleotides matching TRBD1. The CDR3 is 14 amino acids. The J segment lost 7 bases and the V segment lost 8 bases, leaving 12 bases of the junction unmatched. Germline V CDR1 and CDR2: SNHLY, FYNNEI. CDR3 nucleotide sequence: TGTGCCAGCCGAACAAACAGGGGGTATCGTGAAGCTTTCTTT. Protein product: CASRTNRGYREAFF.

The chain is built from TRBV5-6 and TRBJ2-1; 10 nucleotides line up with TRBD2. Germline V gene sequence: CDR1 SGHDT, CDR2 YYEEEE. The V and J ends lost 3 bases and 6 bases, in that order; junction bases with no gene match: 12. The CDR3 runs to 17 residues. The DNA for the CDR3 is TGTGCCAGCAGCTATACTCGGAGGACTAGCGGCCTCAATGAGCAGTTCTTC. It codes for CASSYTRRTSGLNEQFF. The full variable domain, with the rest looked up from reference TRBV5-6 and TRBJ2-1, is DAGVTQSPTHLIKTRGQQVTLRCSPKSGHDTVSWYQQALGQGPQFIFQYYEEEERQRGNFPDRFSGHQFPNYSSELNVNALLLGDSALYLCASSYTRRTSGLNEQFFGPGTRLTVL.

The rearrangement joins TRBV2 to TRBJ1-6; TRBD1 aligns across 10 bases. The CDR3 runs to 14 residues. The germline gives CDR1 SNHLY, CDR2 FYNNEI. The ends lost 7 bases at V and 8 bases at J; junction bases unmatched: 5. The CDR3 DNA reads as TGTGCCAGCAATGGACAGGGGGGACATTCACCCCTCCACTTT. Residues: CASNGQGGHSPLHF.

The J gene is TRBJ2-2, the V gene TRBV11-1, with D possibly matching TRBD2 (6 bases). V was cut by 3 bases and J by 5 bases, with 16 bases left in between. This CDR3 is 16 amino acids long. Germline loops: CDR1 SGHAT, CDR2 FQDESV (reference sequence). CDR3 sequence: CASSFSGLGGTGELFF. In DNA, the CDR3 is TGTGCCAGCAGCTTCAGCGGGCTGGGAGGAACCGGGGAGCTGTTTTTT.

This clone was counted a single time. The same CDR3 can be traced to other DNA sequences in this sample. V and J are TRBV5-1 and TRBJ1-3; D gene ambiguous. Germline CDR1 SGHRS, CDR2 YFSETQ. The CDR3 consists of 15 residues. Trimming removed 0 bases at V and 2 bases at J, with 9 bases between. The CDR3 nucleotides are TGCGCCAGCAGCTTGGGGGCAGGCACTGGAAACACCATATATTTT. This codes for CASSLGAGTGNTIYF. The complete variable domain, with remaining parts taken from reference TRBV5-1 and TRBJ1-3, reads KAGVTQTPRYLIKTRGQQVTLSCSPISGHRSVSWYQQTPGQGLQFLFEYFSETQRNKGNFPGRFSGRQFSNSRSEMNVSTLELGDSALYLCASSLGAGTGNTIYFGEGSWLTVV.

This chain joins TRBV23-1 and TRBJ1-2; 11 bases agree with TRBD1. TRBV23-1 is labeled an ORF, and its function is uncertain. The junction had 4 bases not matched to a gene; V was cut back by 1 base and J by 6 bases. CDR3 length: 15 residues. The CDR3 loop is CASSQLDRGQDGYTF. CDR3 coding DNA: TGCGCCAGCAGTCAATTGGACAGGGGGCAGGATGGCTACACCTTC.

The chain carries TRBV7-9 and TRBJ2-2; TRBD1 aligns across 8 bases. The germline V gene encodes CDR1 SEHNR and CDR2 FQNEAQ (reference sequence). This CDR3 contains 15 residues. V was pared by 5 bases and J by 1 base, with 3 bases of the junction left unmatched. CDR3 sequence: CASSPGTGNTGELFF. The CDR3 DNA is TGTGCCAGCAGCCCCGGGACAGGGAACACCGGGGAGCTGTTTTTT. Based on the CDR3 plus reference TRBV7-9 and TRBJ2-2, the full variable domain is DTGVSQNPRHKITKRGQNVTFRCDPISEHNRLYWYRQTLGQGPEFLTYFQNEAQLEKSRLLSDRFSAERPKGSFSTLEIQRTEQGDSAMYLCASSPGTGNTGELFFGEGSRLTVL.

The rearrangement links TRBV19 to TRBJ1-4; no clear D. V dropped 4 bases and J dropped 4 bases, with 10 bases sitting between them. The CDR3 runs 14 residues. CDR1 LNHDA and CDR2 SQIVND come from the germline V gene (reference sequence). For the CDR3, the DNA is TGTGCCAGTAGTAATGCGGGTTTTAATGAAAAACTGTTTTTT. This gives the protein CASSNAGFNEKLFF.

CDR3 nucleotide sequence: TGTGCCAGCAGCTTAGACAGGAACACCGGGGAGCTGTTTTTT. Protein: CASSLDRNTGELFF. The chain has TRBV7-9 and TRBJ2-2; D is unresolved. There are 14 residues in the CDR3. The germline V and J ends were trimmed by 1 base and 1 base, with 4 bases remaining between them. Germline values: CDR1 SEHNR, CDR2 FQNEAQ (reference sequence).

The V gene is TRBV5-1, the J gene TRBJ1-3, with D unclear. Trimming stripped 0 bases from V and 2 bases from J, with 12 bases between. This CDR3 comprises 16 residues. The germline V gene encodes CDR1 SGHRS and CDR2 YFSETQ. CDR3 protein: CASSLVGSLAGNTIYF. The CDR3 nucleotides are TGCGCCAGCAGCTTGGTGGGCAGTTTGGCTGGAAACACCATATATTTT.

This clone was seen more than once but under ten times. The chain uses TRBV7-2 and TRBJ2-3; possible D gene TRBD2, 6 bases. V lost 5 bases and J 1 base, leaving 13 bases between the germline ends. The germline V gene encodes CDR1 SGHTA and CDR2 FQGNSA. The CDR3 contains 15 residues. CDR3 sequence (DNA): TGTGCCAGCAGCCTGACTAGGGCGGGCACAGATACGCAGTATTTT. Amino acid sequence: CASSLTRAGTDTQYF. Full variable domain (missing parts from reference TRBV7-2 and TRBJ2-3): GAGVSQSPSNKVTEKGKDVELRCDPISGHTALYWYRQSLGQGLEFLIYFQGNSAPDKSGLPSDRFSAERTGGSVSTLTIQRTQQEDSAVYLCASSLTRAGTDTQYFGPGTRLTVL.

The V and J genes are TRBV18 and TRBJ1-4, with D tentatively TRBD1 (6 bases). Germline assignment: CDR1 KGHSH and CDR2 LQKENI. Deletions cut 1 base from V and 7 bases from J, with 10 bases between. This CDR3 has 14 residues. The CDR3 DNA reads TGTGCCAGCTCACCACAAGGCAGGGGTGAAAAACTGTTTTTT. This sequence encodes CASSPQGRGEKLFF.

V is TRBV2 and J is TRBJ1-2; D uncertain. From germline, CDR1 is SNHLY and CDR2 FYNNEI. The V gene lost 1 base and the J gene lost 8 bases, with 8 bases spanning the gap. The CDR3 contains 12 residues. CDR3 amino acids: CASSEGYGGYTF. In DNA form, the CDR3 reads TGTGCCAGCAGTGAAGGGTATGGCGGCTACACCTTC.

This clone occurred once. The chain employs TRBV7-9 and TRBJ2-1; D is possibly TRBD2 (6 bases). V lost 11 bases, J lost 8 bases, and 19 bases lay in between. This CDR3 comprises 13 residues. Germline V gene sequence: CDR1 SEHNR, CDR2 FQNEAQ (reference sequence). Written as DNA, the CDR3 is TGTGCCGCCGAGAGGCCGGGGGTCGATGAGCAGTTCTTC. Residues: CAAERPGVDEQFF.

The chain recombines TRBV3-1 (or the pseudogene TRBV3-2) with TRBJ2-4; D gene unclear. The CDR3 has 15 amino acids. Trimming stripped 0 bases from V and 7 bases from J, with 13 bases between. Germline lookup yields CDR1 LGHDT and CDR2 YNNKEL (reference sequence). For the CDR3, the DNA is TGTGCCAGCAGCCAAGATCTTAGATCTGGTAACATTCAGTACTTC. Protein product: CASSQDLRSGNIQYF.

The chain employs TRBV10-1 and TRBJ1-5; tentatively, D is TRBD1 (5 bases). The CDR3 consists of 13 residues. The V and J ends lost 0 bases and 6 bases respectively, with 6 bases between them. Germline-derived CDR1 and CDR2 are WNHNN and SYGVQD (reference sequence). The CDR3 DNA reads TGCGCCAGCAGTGAGTCGGGGGGTCAGCCCCAGCATTTT. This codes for CASSESGGQPQHF.

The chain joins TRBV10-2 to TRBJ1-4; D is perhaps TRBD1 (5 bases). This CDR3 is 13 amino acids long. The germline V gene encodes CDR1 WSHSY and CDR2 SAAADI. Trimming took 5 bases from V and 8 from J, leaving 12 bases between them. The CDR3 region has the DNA TGCGCCAGCAGTTTTGAGCCAGGGGAAAAACTGTTTTTT. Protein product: CASSFEPGEKLFF.

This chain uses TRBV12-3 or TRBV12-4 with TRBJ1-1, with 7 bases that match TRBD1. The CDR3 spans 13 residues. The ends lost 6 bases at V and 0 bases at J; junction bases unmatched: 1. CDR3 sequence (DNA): TGTGCCAGCAGGGGACAGATGAACACTGAAGCTTTCTTT. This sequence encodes CASRGQMNTEAFF.

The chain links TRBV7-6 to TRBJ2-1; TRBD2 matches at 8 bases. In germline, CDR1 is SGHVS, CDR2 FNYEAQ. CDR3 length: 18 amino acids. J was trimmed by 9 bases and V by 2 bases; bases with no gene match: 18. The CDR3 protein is CASSLTTFLSGRGGEQFF. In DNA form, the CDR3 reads TGTGCCAGCAGCTTAACGACCTTCTTGAGCGGGAGAGGGGGTGAGCAGTTCTTC.

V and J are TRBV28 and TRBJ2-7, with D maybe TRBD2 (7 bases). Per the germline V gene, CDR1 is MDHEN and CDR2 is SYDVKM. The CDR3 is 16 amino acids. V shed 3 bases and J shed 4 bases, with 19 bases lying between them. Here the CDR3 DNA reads TGTGCCAGCAGTTTGGGTGACGGGGGGACAAGATACGAGCAGTACTTC. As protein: CASSLGDGGTRYEQYF.

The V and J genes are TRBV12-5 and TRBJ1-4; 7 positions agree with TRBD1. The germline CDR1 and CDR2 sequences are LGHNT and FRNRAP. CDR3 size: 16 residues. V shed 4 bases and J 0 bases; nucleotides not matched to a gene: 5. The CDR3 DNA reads TGTGCTAGTGGTTCCCTGACAGGGCCAACTAATGAAAAACTGTTTTTT. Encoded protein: CASGSLTGPTNEKLFF.

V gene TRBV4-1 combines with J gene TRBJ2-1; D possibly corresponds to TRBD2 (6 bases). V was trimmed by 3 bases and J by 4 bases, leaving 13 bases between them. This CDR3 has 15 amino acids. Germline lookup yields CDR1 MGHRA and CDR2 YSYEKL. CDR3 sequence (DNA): TGCGCCAGCAGCCAGAGTTTAGCGGAATACAATGAGCAGTTCTTC. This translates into CASSQSLAEYNEQFF.

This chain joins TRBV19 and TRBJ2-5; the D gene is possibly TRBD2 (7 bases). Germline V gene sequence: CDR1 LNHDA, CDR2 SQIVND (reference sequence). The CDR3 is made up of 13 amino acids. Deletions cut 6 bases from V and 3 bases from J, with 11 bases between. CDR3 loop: CASSQGREETQYF. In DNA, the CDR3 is TGTGCCAGTAGCCAGGGGAGGGAAGAGACCCAGTACTTC.